This T cell receptor (beta chain) was observed in a study of CD4+ T cells in melanoma. The CDR3 contains 12 residues. Deletions cut 0 bases from V and 3 bases from J, with 4 bases between. The germline V gene has CDR1 SGHDT and CDR2 YYEEEE. General study points: A reported correlation linked neoantigen-specific CD4+ T cells to CD8+, macrophage and B cell function. Reportedly, melanoma neoantigen-specific CD4+ T cells showed varied differentiation states.

This clone was detected a few times. Its cognate antigen is unknown. This sample also contains other DNA sequences that code for the same CDR3. The protocol was immunoSEQ multiplex PCR, while the TCRdb copy is restricted to in-frame clones and leaves out a portion. In the table there are about 140,000 clones, around nine tenths of which are singletons. V and J are TRBV5-6 and TRBJ2-7; D remains unclear. The source is a human donor with melanoma. CDR3 bases: TGTGCCAGCAGCTTGGATGACTACGAGCAGTACTTC. Protein: CASSLDDYEQYF. Variable domain in full (rest from reference TRBV5-6 and TRBJ2-7): DAGVTQSPTHLIKTRGQQVTLRCSPKSGHDTVSWYQQALGQGPQFIFQYYEEEERQRGNFPDRFSGHQFPNYSSELNVNALLLGDSALYLCASSLDDYEQYFGPGTRLTVT.